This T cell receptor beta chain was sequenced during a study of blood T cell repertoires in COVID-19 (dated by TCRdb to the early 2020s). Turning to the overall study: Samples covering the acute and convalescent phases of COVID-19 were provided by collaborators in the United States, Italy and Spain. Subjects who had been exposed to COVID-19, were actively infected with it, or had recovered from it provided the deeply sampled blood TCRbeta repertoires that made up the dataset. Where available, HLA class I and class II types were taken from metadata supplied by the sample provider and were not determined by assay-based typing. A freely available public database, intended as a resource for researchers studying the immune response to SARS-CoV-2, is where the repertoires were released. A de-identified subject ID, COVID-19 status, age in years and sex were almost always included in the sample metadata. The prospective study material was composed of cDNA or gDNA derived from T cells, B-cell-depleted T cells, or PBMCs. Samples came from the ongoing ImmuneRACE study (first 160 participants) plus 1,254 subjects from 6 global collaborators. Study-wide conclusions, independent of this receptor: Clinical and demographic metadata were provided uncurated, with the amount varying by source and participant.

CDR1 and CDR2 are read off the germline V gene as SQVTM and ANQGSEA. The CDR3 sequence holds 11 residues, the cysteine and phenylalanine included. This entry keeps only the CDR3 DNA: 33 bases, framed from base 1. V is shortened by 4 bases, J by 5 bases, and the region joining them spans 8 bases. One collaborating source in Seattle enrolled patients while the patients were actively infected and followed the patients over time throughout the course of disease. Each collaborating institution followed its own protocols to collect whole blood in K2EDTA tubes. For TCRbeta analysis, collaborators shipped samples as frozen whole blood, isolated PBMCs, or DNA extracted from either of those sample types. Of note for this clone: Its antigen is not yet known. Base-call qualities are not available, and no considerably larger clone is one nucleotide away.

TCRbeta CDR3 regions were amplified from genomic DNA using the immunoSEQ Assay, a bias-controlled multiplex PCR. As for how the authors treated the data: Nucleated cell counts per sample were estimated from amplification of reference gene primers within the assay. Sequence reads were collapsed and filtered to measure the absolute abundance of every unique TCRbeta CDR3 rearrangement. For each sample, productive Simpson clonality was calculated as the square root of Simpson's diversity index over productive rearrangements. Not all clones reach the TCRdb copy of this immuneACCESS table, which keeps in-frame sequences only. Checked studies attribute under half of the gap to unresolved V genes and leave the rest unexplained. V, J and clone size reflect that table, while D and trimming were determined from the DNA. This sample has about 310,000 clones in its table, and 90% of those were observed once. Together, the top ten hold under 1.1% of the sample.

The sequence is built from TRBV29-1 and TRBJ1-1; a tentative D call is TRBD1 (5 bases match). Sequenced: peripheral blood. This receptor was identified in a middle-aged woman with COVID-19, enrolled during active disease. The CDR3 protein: CSVAAGTEAFF. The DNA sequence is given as TGCAGCGTTGCGGCAGGGACTGAAGCTTTCTTT. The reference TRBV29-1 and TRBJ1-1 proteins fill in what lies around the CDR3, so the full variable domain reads SAVISQKPSRDICQRGTSLTIQCQVDSQVTMMFWYRQQPGQSLTLIATANQGSEATYESGFVIDKFPISRPNLTFSTLTVSNMSPEDSSIYLCSVAAGTEAFFGQGTRLTVV.